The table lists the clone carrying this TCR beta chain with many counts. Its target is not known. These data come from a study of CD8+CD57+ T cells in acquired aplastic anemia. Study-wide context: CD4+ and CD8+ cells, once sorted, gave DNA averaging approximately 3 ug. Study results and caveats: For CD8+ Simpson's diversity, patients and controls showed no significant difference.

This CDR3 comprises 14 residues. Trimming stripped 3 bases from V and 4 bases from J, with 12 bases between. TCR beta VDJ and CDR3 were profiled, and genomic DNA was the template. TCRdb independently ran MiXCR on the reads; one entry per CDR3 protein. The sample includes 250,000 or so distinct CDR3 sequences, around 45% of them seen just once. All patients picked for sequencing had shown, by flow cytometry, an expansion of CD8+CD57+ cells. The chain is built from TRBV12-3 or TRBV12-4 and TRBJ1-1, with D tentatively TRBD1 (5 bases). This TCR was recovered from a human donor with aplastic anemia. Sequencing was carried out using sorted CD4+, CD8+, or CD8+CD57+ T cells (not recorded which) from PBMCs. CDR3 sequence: CASSFRAGGTEAFF. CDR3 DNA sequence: TGTGCCAGCAGTTTTAGGGCGGGGGGCACTGAAGCTTTCTTT.